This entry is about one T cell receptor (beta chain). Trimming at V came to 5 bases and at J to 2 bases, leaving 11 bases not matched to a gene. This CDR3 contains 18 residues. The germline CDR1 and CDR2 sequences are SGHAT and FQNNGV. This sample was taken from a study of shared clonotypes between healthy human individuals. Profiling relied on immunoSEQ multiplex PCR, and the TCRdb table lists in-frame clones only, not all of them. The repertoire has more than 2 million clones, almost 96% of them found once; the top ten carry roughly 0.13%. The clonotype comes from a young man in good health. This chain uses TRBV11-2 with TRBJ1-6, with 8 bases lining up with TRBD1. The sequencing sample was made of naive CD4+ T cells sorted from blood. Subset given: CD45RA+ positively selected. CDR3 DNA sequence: TGTGCCAGCAGCACCATCAGGGGGCAGGGAACCTATAATTCACCCCTCCACTTT. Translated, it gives CASSTIRGQGTYNSPLHF.